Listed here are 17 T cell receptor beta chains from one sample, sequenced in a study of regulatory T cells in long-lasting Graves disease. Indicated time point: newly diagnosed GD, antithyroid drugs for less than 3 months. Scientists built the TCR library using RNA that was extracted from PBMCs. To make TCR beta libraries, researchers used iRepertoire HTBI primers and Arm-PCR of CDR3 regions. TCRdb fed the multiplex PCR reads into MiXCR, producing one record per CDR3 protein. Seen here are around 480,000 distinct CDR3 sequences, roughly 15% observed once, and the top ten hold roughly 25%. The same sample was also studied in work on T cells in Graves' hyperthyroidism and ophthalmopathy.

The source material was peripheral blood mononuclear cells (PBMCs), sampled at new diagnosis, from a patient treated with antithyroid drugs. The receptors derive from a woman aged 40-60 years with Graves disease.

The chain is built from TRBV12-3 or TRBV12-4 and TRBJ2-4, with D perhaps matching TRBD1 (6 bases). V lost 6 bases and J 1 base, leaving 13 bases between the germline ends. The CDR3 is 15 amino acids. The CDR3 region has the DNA TGTGCCAGCAGCGCTTTGGGGGCCGCCAAAAACATTCAGTACTTC. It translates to CASSALGAAKNIQYF.

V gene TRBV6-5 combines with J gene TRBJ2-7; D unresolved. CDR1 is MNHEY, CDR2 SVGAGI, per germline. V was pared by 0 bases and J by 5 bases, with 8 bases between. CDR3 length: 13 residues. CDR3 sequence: CASSYSGRDEQYF. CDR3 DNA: TGTGCCAGCAGTTACTCGGGAAGGGACGAGCAGTACTTC.

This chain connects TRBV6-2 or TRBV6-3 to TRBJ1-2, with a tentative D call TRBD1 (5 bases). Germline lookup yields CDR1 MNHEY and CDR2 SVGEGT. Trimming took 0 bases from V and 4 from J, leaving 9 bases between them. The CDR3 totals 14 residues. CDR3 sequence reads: CASSYSKGSYGYTF. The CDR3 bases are TGTGCCAGCAGTTACTCGAAGGGGAGCTATGGCTACACCTTC.

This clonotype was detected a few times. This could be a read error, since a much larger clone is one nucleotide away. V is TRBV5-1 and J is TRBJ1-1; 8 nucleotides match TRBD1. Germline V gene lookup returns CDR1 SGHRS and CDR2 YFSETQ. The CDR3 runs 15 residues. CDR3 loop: CASAPTTGEGTEALF. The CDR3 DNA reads TGCGCCAGCGCCCCGACGACAGGGGAAGGCACTGAAGCTCTCTTT. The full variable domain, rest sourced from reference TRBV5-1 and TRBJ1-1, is KAGVTQTPRYLIKTRGQQVTLSCSPISGHRSVSWYQQTPGQGLQFLFEYFSETQRNKGNFPGRFSGRQFSNSRSEMNVSTLELGDSALYLCASAPTTGEGTEALFGQGTRLTVV.

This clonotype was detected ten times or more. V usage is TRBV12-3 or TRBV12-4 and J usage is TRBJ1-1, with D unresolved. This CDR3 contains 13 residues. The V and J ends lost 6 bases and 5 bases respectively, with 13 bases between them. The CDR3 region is CASSPGRRTEAFF. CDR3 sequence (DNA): TGTGCCAGCAGCCCCGGACGGCGGACTGAAGCTTTCTTT.

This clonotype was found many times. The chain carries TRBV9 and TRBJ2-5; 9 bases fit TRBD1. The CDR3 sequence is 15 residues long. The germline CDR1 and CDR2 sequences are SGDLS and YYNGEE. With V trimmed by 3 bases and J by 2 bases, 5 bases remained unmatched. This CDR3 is CASSGSGTGQETQYF. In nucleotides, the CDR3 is TGTGCCAGCAGCGGATCCGGGACAGGGCAAGAGACCCAGTACTTC.

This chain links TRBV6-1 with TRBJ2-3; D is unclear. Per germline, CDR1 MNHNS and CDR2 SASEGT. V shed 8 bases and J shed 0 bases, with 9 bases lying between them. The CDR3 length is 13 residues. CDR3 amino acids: CASGDLSTDTQYF. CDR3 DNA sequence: TGTGCCAGCGGAGACCTTAGCACAGATACGCAGTATTTT.

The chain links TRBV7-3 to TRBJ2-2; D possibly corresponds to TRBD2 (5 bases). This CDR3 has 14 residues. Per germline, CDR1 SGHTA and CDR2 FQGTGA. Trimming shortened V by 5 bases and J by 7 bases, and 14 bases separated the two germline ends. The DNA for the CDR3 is TGTGCCAGCAGCGACGGGGTGGCTAACGGGGAGCTGTTTTTT. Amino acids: CASSDGVANGELFF.

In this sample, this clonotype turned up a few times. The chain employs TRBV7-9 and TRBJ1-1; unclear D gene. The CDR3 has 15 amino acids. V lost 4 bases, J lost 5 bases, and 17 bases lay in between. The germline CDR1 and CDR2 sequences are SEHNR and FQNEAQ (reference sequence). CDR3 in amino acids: CASSSSPEGGTEAFF. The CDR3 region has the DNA TGTGCCAGCAGCTCCAGTCCTGAGGGAGGGACTGAAGCTTTCTTT. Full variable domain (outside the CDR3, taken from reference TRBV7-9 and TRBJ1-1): DTGVSQNPRHKITKRGQNVTFRCDPISEHNRLYWYRQTLGQGPEFLTYFQNEAQLEKSRLLSDRFSAERPKGSFSTLEIQRTEQGDSAMYLCASSSSPEGGTEAFFGQGTRLTVV.

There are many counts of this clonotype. The chain's CDR3 is CASGLPGGTISYNEQFF. DNA for the CDR3: TGTGCTAGTGGTTTGCCCGGAGGGACCATTTCCTACAATGAGCAGTTCTTC. The rearrangement links TRBV12-5 to TRBJ2-1, with a weak D call TRBD2 (6 bases). Trimming left V 2 bases short and J 1 base short, with 15 bases between. The CDR3 extends over 17 amino acids. In germline, CDR1 is LGHNT, CDR2 FRNRAP.

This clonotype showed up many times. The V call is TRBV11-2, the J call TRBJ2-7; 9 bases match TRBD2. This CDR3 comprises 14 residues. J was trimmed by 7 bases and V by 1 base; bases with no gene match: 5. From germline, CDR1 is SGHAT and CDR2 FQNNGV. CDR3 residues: CASSLGTSVGEQYF. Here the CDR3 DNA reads TGTGCCAGCAGCTTAGGGACTAGCGTAGGAGAGCAGTACTTC.

The CDR3 DNA follows: TGTGCCACGGTAGCGGGGGTCAACACCGGGGAGCTGTTTTTT. Protein: CATVAGVNTGELFF. The chain has TRBV12-3 or TRBV12-4 and TRBJ2-2, with 9 nucleotides matching TRBD2. Trimming removed 10 bases from V and 2 bases from J; junction bases left unmatched: 5. The CDR3 contains 14 residues.

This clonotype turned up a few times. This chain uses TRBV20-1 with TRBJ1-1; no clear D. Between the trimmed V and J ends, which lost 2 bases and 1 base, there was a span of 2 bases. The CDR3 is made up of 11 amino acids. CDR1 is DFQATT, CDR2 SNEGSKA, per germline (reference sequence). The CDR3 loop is CSARRNTEAFF. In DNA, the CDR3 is TGCAGTGCTAGACGGAACACTGAAGCTTTCTTT.

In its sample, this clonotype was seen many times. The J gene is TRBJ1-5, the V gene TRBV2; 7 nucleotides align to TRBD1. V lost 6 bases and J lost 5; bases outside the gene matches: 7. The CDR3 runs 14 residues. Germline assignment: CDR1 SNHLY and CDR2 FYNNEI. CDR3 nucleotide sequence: TGTGCCAGCAGGGTCGCCAGGGGGGATCAGCCCCAGCATTTT. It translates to CASRVARGDQPQHF.

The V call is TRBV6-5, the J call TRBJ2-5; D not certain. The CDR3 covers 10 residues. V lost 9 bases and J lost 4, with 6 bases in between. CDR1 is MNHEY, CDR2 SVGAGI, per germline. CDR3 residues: CASQLETQYF. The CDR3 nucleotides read TGTGCCAGTCAGTTAGAGACCCAGTACTTC.

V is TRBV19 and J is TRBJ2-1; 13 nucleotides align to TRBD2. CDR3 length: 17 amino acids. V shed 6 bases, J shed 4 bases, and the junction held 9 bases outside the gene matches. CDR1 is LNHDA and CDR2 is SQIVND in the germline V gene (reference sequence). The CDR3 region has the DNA TGTGCCAGTAGGGCTAAGTCGACTAGCGGGGGGTACAATGAGCAGTTCTTC. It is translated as CASRAKSTSGGYNEQFF.

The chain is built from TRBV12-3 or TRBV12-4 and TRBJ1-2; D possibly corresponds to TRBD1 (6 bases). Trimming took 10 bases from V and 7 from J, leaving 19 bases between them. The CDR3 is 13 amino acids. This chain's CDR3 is CATGGGGSVGYTF. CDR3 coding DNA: TGTGCCACGGGGGGGGGCGGGAGTGTTGGCTACACCTTC.